Shown below are 25 T cell receptor beta chains from a single sample sequenced in a study of CD8+ T cells in alopecia areata. The sequencing template was cDNA reverse transcribed from extracted RNA. Libraries were prepared by immunoSEQ multiplex PCR; TCRdb keeps only in-frame clonotypes and omits some of them. The table has some 110,000 clones, 35% to 40% seen once. Sequenced sample: CD4+ T cells sorted from blood. The receptors shown here come from a human donor with alopecia areata.

This clone appeared a few times. The chain recombines TRBV29-1 with TRBJ2-1; D unclear. Trimming left V 5 bases short and J 14 bases short, with 19 bases between. The CDR3 loop spans 12 amino acids. Per the germline V gene, CDR1 is SQVTM and CDR2 is ANQGSEA. CDR3 sequence reads: CSVLDRSKEKFF. The CDR3 DNA is TGCAGCGTTCTGGACCGATCCAAAGAAAAGTTCTTC.

J is TRBJ2-6 and V is TRBV30; 7 nucleotides align to TRBD2. The length of the CDR3 is 18 residues. V lost 4 bases, J lost 4 bases, and 16 bases stayed unmatched. Germline V lookup: CDR1 GTSNPN, CDR2 SVGIG (reference sequence). CDR3: CAWNAPRGRAPGANVLTF. Here the CDR3 DNA reads TGTGCCTGGAACGCCCCTCGGGGGAGGGCCCCCGGGGCCAACGTCCTGACTTTC.

The rearrangement joins TRBV4-1 to TRBJ2-2, with D possibly matching TRBD1 (6 bases). This CDR3 has 17 amino acids. Trimming removed 0 bases at V and 1 base at J, with 12 bases between. Germline CDR1 and CDR2: MGHRA and YSYEKL. The CDR3 sequence is CASSQDAGGWNTGELFF. The CDR3 region has the DNA TGCGCCAGCAGCCAAGATGCTGGGGGCTGGAACACCGGGGAGCTGTTTTTT.

The chain is built from TRBV9 and TRBJ2-5; weak D call: TRBD2 (5 bases). The CDR3 covers 15 residues. Per the germline V gene, CDR1 is SGDLS and CDR2 is YYNGEE. The V and J ends lost 0 bases and 4 bases respectively, with 13 bases between them. Here the CDR3 DNA reads TGTGCCAGCAGCGTAGCAGCGGCGGTTGGAGAGACCCAGTACTTC. It yields the protein CASSVAAAVGETQYF. The variable domain in full, completed from reference TRBV9 and TRBJ2-5, reads DSGVTQTPKHLITATGQRVTLRCSPRSGDLSVYWYQQSLDQGLQFLIQYYNGEERAKGNILERFSAQQFPDLHSELNLSSLELGDSALYFCASSVAAAVGETQYFGPGTRLLVL.

The chain uses TRBV30 and TRBJ1-2; the match to TRBD1 covers 8 bases. V shed 2 bases, J shed 6 bases, and the junction held 11 bases outside the gene matches. This CDR3 has 15 amino acids. CDR1 GTSNPN and CDR2 SVGIG come from the germline V gene (reference sequence). CDR3 bases: TGTGCCTGGAGTTCAGGGGGCGGAATGATTGATGGCTACACCTTC. This gives the protein CAWSSGGGMIDGYTF.

This clone was observed a handful of times. V usage is TRBV5-1 and J usage is TRBJ2-6; 7 bases are shared with TRBD1. J gave up 3 bases and V 3 bases, and 9 bases lay outside the gene matches. The V gene's germline CDR1 is SGHRS and CDR2 YFSETQ. The CDR3 extends over 17 amino acids. The CDR3 coding sequence is TGCGCCAGCAGCTCCGGAACAGGGGCTAGTGGGGCCAACGTCCTGACTTTC. Its translation: CASSSGTGASGANVLTF.

The chain couples TRBV4-1 to TRBJ2-1, with 7 bases that match TRBD2. Germline V gives CDR1 MGHRA, CDR2 YSYEKL. Trimming removed 4 bases from V and 0 bases from J; junction bases left unmatched: 6. This CDR3 is 16 amino acids long. The CDR3 nucleotides read TGCGCCAGCAGCCTAGCGGGTGGAAGCTCCTACAATGAGCAGTTCTTC. Translation gives CASSLAGGSSYNEQFF.

The V call is TRBV28, the J call TRBJ2-1, with a possible D match to TRBD2 (6 bases). Trimming left V 5 bases short and J 15 bases short, with 26 bases between. Germline V gene data show CDR1 as MDHEN and CDR2 as SYDVKM. This CDR3 contains 15 residues. The DNA of the CDR3 is TGTGCCAGCAGTCGACAATGGGGCACGGGGGTTGGGGGGTTCTTC. The encoded protein is CASSRQWGTGVGGFF.

V usage is TRBV19 and J usage is TRBJ2-1; D might be TRBD1 or TRBD2, each matching 5 bases. Per germline, CDR1 LNHDA and CDR2 SQIVND (reference sequence). Trimming cost V 10 bases and J 10 bases, with 20 bases left between them. The CDR3 is made up of 13 amino acids. The CDR3 reads CAIGRVGEWEQFF. For the CDR3, the DNA is TGTGCCATCGGACGGGTGGGGGAATGGGAGCAGTTCTTC.

V and J are TRBV27 and TRBJ2-1; 8 bases line up with TRBD2. CDR3 length: 14 amino acids. After removal of 7 bases from V and 8 bases from J, the junction contained 10 bases not matched to a gene. CDR1 is MNHEY, CDR2 SMNVEV, per germline (reference sequence). The CDR3 spells CASTQWLAGYEQFF. The CDR3 DNA reads TGTGCCAGCACCCAATGGCTAGCGGGCTATGAGCAGTTCTTC.

On this clone itself: The junction departs from germline at one end; a sequencing error may be responsible. This chain connects TRBV5-1 to TRBJ2-1, with 11 bases matching TRBD2. CDR3 length: 15 amino acids. Germline V gene lookup returns CDR1 SGHRS and CDR2 YFSETQ. CDR3 sequence (DNA): TGCGCTAGCAGCTCGACTAGCGGGAACTACAATGAGCAGTTCTTC. Translated, it gives CASSSTSGNYNEQFF.

In this sample, this clone turned up once. The chain joins TRBV5-1 to TRBJ2-2; 10 positions agree with TRBD1. The V segment lost 4 bases and the J segment 3 bases; nucleotides outside the gene matches: 3. The CDR3 length is 15 residues. Germline loops: CDR1 SGHRS, CDR2 YFSETQ. For the CDR3, the DNA is TGCGCCAGCAGCCTCGGGACAGGGGACACCGGGGAGCTGTTTTTT. Amino acids: CASSLGTGDTGELFF. Full variable domain (remainder filled in from reference TRBV5-1 and TRBJ2-2): KAGVTQTPRYLIKTRGQQVTLSCSPISGHRSVSWYQQTPGQGLQFLFEYFSETQRNKGNFPGRFSGRQFSNSRSEMNVSTLELGDSALYLCASSLGTGDTGELFFGEGSRLTVL.

Only a few counts were recorded for this clone. The chain carries TRBV7-9 and TRBJ2-7; D is perhaps TRBD2 (6 bases). The germline V and J ends were trimmed by 5 bases and 4 bases, with 15 bases remaining between them. The germline CDR1 and CDR2 sequences are SEHNR and FQNEAQ (reference sequence). The length of the CDR3 is 14 residues. This CDR3 reads CASSLGGGAYEQYF. In nucleotides, the CDR3 is TGTGCCAGCAGCCTCGGGGGAGGTGCATACGAGCAGTACTTC.

The V gene is TRBV7-9, the J gene TRBJ2-7, with D perhaps TRBD1 (6 bases). Germline assignment: CDR1 SEHNR and CDR2 FQNEAQ (reference sequence). V lost 5 bases and J lost 2, with 13 bases in between. This CDR3 is 14 amino acids long. CDR3: CASSLTGPPYEQYF. The CDR3 DNA reads TGTGCCAGCAGCCTAACAGGGCCGCCCTACGAGCAGTACTTC.

The chain uses TRBV9 and TRBJ2-5, with TRBD2 as a possible D gene (5 bases). V lost 2 bases, J lost 4 bases, and 9 bases lay in between. Germline V gene data show CDR1 as SGDLS and CDR2 as YYNGEE. The CDR3 is 13 residues long. DNA of the CDR3: TGTGCCAGCAGCGTTCAAGGAGGAGAGACCCAGTACTTC. Residues: CASSVQGGETQYF.

This clone showed up just once. The chain joins TRBV5-1 to TRBJ1-5; D unclear. V was trimmed by 0 bases and J by 3 bases, leaving 4 bases between them. Germline CDR1 and CDR2: SGHRS and YFSETQ. The CDR3 runs 13 residues. CDR3 nucleotide sequence: TGCGCCAGCAGCTTGGACGCCAATCAGCCCCAGCATTTT. This sequence encodes CASSLDANQPQHF.

The rearrangement joins TRBV29-1 to TRBJ2-5; weak D call: TRBD1 (5 bases). This CDR3 is built from 16 residues. Trimming shortened V by 5 bases and J by 4 bases, and 23 bases separated the two germline ends. In germline, CDR1 is SQVTM, CDR2 ANQGSEA. This chain's CDR3 is CSVITGKDKARETQYF. CDR3 coding DNA: TGCAGCGTTATTACAGGCAAAGATAAGGCCAGAGAGACCCAGTACTTC.

This chain links TRBV30 with TRBJ2-5; D is uncertain. Between the trimmed V and J ends, which lost 3 bases and 6 bases, there was a span of 8 bases. The germline CDR1 and CDR2 sequences are GTSNPN and SVGIG (reference sequence). The CDR3 covers 11 residues. CDR3 sequence reads: CAWSPYQTQYF. The CDR3 nucleotides read TGTGCCTGGAGCCCCTATCAGACCCAGTACTTC.

This chain connects TRBV29-1 to TRBJ2-7; D possibly corresponds to TRBD1 (5 bases). The V end lost 4 bases, the J end lost 7 bases, and 20 bases lay between the germline ends. The CDR3 extends over 14 amino acids. The V gene's germline CDR1 is SQVTM and CDR2 ANQGSEA. CDR3 coding DNA: TGCAGCGTTGTCCGAAACCAGGGCCTGCGGGAGCAGTACTTC. Translated, it gives CSVVRNQGLREQYF.

The chain carries TRBV7-9 and TRBJ2-5, with 8 bases matching TRBD1. The germline V gene encodes CDR1 SEHNR and CDR2 FQNEAQ (reference sequence). The CDR3 contains 15 residues. V gave up 2 bases and J gave up 5 bases; unmatched junction bases: 7. CDR3 DNA sequence: TGTGCCAGCAGCTTAACCCAGGGGGCTACGGAGACCCAGTACTTC. This gives the protein CASSLTQGATETQYF.

This clone was found a few times. The rearrangement links TRBV10-3 to TRBJ2-5; weak D call: TRBD1 (6 bases). The V gene lost 6 bases and the J gene lost 5 bases, with 13 bases spanning the gap. The length of the CDR3 is 13 residues. Germline CDR1 is ENHRY and CDR2 is SYGVKD. CDR3 coding DNA: TGTGCCATCAGACAACAGGGACCGGAGACCCAGTACTTC. Translating gives CAIRQQGPETQYF.

The rearrangement joins TRBV7-2 to TRBJ2-7, with TRBD2 matching 8 bases. The CDR3 sequence is 13 residues long. The germline gives CDR1 SGHTA, CDR2 FQGNSA. V shed 8 bases, J shed 3 bases, and the junction held 6 bases outside the gene matches. CDR3 loop: CASGLAAGYEQYF. The CDR3 region has the DNA TGTGCCAGCGGACTAGCTGCCGGCTACGAGCAGTACTTC.

The genes are TRBV25-1 and TRBJ2-5; TRBD2 is a possible D gene (6 bases). Deletions cut 6 bases from V and 1 base from J, with 9 bases between. The CDR3 extends over 13 amino acids. The germline CDR1 and CDR2 sequences are MGHDK and SYGVNS. CDR3 sequence (DNA): TGTGCCAGCAGACGGGGGAGCCAAGAGACCCAGTACTTC. As protein: CASRRGSQETQYF.

The genes are TRBV30 and TRBJ2-7; D remains unclear. The germline V gene has CDR1 GTSNPN and CDR2 SVGIG (reference sequence). The V end lost 5 bases, the J end lost 6 bases, and 14 bases lay between the germline ends. The CDR3 spans 12 residues. Here the CDR3 reads CAWGIVSPEQYF. CDR3 bases: TGTGCCTGGGGCATTGTGTCCCCCGAGCAGTACTTC.

V and J are TRBV30 and TRBJ1-2, with no clear D. CDR1 and CDR2 from the germline V gene are GTSNPN and SVGIG (reference sequence). The V gene lost 4 bases and the J gene lost 2 bases, with 11 bases spanning the gap. CDR3 length: 13 residues. The CDR3 nucleotides are TGTGCCTGGAACACTCGTCCCAACTATGGCTACACCTTC. The encoded protein is CAWNTRPNYGYTF.